The 6 T cell receptor beta chains below come from one sample, sequenced in a study of regulatory T cells in long-lasting Graves disease. Specified time point: newly diagnosed GD, antithyroid drugs for less than 3 months. RNA isolated from PBMCs was used to make the TCR library. Construction of TCR beta libraries relied on iRepertoire HTBI primers and on Arm-PCR targeting CDR3 regions. TCRdb ran MiXCR on the multiplex PCR reads and lists one entry per CDR3 protein. This sample has 400,000 to 450,000 distinct CDR3 sequences, with 15% found just once. These data also featured in a second study, about T cells in Graves' hyperthyroidism and ophthalmopathy.

The input for sequencing was peripheral blood mononuclear cells (PBMCs), taken at new diagnosis, from a patient treated with antithyroid drugs. These receptors originate from a woman in her twenties or thirties with Graves disease.

This clonotype has a count of ten or more. CDR3 sequence: CARNSGGTEAFF. The CDR3, as DNA: TGTGCCAGGAACAGTGGAGGGACTGAAGCTTTCTTT. The genes are TRBV2 and TRBJ1-1, with no clear D. Germline CDR1 and CDR2: SNHLY and FYNNEI. The CDR3 has 12 residues. The V end lost 9 bases, the J end lost 5 bases, and 13 bases lay between the germline ends.

This clonotype appeared a few times. The CDR3 DNA reads TGTGCCAGCTCACCGACGACAGGAGACTCTGGAAACACCATATATTTT. It yields the protein CASSPTTGDSGNTIYF. The chain employs TRBV18 and TRBJ1-3, with D tentatively TRBD1 (6 bases). The V and J ends lost 3 bases and 0 bases respectively, with 12 bases between them. The germline V gene has CDR1 KGHSH and CDR2 LQKENI. The CDR3 is 16 amino acids.

The chain uses TRBV10-3 and TRBJ1-2; no definite D call. CDR3 length equals 14 residues. Per germline, CDR1 ENHRY and CDR2 SYGVKD. V lost 0 bases and J 7 bases, leaving 12 bases between the germline ends. CDR3 bases: TGTGCCATCAGTGAGTCGAGAAGGGATGGTGGCTACACCTTC. It yields the protein CAISESRRDGGYTF.

CDR3 loop: CASSVDGGAHQPQHF. CDR3 DNA: TGTGCCAGCAGCGTAGATGGGGGGGCCCATCAGCCCCAGCATTTT. The chain is built from TRBV9 and TRBJ1-5; the D gene is possibly TRBD1 (6 bases). This CDR3 comprises 15 residues. Trimming left V 0 bases short and J 5 bases short, with 12 bases between. Germline values: CDR1 SGDLS, CDR2 YYNGEE.

The V and J genes are TRBV11-2 and TRBJ1-1; TRBD1 matches at 9 bases. Trimming at V came to 5 bases and at J to 5 bases, leaving 9 bases not matched to a gene. This CDR3 contains 15 residues. Germline-derived CDR1 and CDR2 are SGHAT and FQNNGV. CDR3 sequence: CASSHNRGRDTEAFF. The CDR3 nucleotides read TGTGCCAGCAGCCATAACAGGGGGCGAGATACTGAAGCTTTCTTT.

Ten or more counts support this clonotype. V gene TRBV7-3 combines with J gene TRBJ2-3, with a possible D match to TRBD2 (6 bases). Per the germline V gene, CDR1 is SGHTA and CDR2 is FQGTGA. Trimming took 2 bases from V and 0 from J, leaving 18 bases between them. The CDR3 consists of 18 residues. The CDR3 reads CASSLRPEGDPSTDTQYF. The CDR3 bases are TGTGCCAGCAGCTTACGACCGGAGGGAGACCCTAGCACAGATACGCAGTATTTT.